This TCR beta chain originates from a study of T cell repertoires in aging, cancer and after chemotherapy. Rearranged V-D-J TRB sequences were amplified with a mixed TRB-A/B primer pool. TCRdb used MiXCR to reprocess the multiplex PCR reads, holding one entry per CDR3 protein. Here the sample spans about 10,000 distinct CDR3 sequences, approximately 41% being singletons. Study-level findings and limits: Age-matched healthy donors had significantly more diverse, less clonal blood TCR repertoires than untreated cancer patients.

There are a few counts of this clonotype. Its antigen is unidentified. Peripheral blood genomic DNA, not sorted cells or RNA, was the template. The CDR3 spans 12 residues. Trimming shortened V by 6 bases and J by 3 bases, and 9 bases separated the two germline ends. The clonotype was recovered from a human donor in good health. This chain links TRBV12-3 or TRBV12-4 with TRBJ2-7; D may be TRBD1 (5 bases). The sample taken for sequencing was blood. CDR3: CASSFDSYEQYF. The DNA for the CDR3 is TGTGCCAGCAGCTTCGACAGCTACGAGCAGTACTTC.